This is a list of T cell receptor beta chains from one sample in a study of beta chain features in type 1 diabetes. The assay was immunoSEQ multiplex PCR, and TCRdb's table has in-frame clones only and misses some. The sample holds under 55,000 clones, roughly two fifths seen once. Sequencing was done on a sample of Tregs from blood. These receptors originate from a man younger than 45 with type 1 diabetes. Both conserved end residues are part of each CDR3. D genes are given only for firm matches. Expanded clones get a size class; other rows say once, few or many, or leave the size out.

TRBD1	TRBV7-3	few	TRBJ1-1	CASSRTGDDTEAFF	TGTGCCAGCAGCCGGACAGGGGATGACACTGAAGCTTTCTTT
-	TRBV7-9	-	TRBJ2-7	CASSVSITSYEQYF	TGTGCCAGCAGCGTCTCCATAACATCCTACGAGCAGTACTTC
-	TRBV18	few	TRBJ2-1	CASSPSRESYNEQFF	TGTGCCAGCTCACCGAGCCGGGAGTCCTACAATGAGCAGTTCTTC
-	TRBV6-1	few	TRBJ1-1	CASTQGGGLNTEAFF	TGTGCCAGCACCCAAGGGGGGGGGCTCAACACTGAAGCTTTCTTT
TRBD2	TRBV7-3	many	TRBJ2-1	CASSLRASGNSYNEQFF	TGTGCCAGCAGCTTAAGGGCTAGCGGGAACTCCTACAATGAGCAGTTCTTC
-	TRBV28	-	TRBJ2-2	CASSSSGAHGELFF	TGTGCCAGCAGTTCTTCAGGGGCCCACGGGGAGCTGTTTTTT
-	TRBV7-3	-	TRBJ2-1	CASSLGGSYNEQFF	TGTGCCAGCAGCCTAGGGGGTTCCTACAATGAGCAGTTCTTC
-	TRBV5-1	-	TRBJ2-5	CASSLATFRETQYF	TGCGCCAGCAGCTTGGCGACATTCCGGGAGACCCAGTACTTC
TRBD1	TRBV5-1	-	TRBJ2-5	CASSLSGTGPLQETQYF	TGCGCCAGCAGCTTATCCGGGACAGGGCCCTTACAAGAGACCCAGTACTTC
-	TRBV10-3	few	TRBJ2-6	CAISETNPVSGANVLTF	TGTGCCATCAGTGAGACGAACCCGGTCTCCGGGGCCAACGTCCTGACTTTC
-	TRBV5-4	-	TRBJ2-3	CASSSRAYSTDTQYF	TGTGCCAGCAGCTCCAGGGCGTATAGCACAGATACGCAGTATTTT
TRBD2	TRBV28	few	TRBJ2-1	CASSTGTMAILNEQFF	TGTGCCAGCAGTACCGGGACTATGGCGATCTTGAATGAGCAGTTCTTC
-	TRBV6-1	once	TRBJ2-3	CASSDGQFPDTQYF	TGTGCCAGCAGTGATGGACAGTTTCCAGATACGCAGTATTTT
TRBD1	TRBV28	-	TRBJ2-7	CASVQGGYEQYF	TGTGCCAGTGTACAGGGGGGCTACGAGCAGTACTTC
TRBD2	TRBV9	-	TRBJ2-3	CASSPLRGESTDTQYF	TGTGCCAGCAGCCCACTACGGGGGGAAAGCACAGATACGCAGTATTTT
-	TRBV27	-	TRBJ2-7	CASSIPTGPPYEQYF	TGTGCCAGCAGTATCCCGACAGGACCACCCTACGAGCAGTACTTC
TRBD1	TRBV5-5	-	TRBJ2-7	CASSRNTRQGVPEQYF	TGTGCCAGCAGCCGAAATACGAGACAGGGGGTCCCCGAGCAGTACTTC
-	TRBV6-6	-	TRBJ2-3	CASSYQGGTQYF	TGTGCCAGCAGTTACCAAGGGGGTACGCAGTATTTT